Shown below are 10 T cell receptor beta chains from a single sample sequenced in a study of cytomegalovirus exposure and HLA in healthy donors. PCR primers comprised 60 Vbeta and 13 Jbeta primers. The method was immunoSEQ multiplex PCR; TCRdb's version includes in-frame clones alone and lacks a portion of them. The sample has 130,000 to 150,000 clones, 80% seen once. Sequencing was performed on PBMCs. The receptors come from a middle-aged man in good health and CMV-seropositive.

The chain couples TRBV30 to TRBJ2-2; 10 positions agree with TRBD1. The J segment lost 5 bases and the V segment lost 5 bases, leaving 5 bases of the junction unmatched. The CDR3 has 14 amino acids. Germline V CDR1 and CDR2: GTSNPN, SVGIG (reference sequence). The CDR3 reads CAWGTGVGTGELFF. In DNA form, the CDR3 reads TGTGCCTGGGGGACAGGGGTCGGAACCGGGGAGCTGTTTTTT.

The chain employs TRBV5-1 and TRBJ2-1, with D unresolved. The germline V gene has CDR1 SGHRS and CDR2 YFSETQ. Trimming stripped 5 bases from V and 7 bases from J, with 10 bases between. This CDR3 has 12 amino acids. CDR3 sequence reads: CASSIPANEQFF. CDR3 coding DNA: TGCGCCAGCAGTATCCCAGCGAATGAGCAGTTCTTC.

The chain is built from TRBV5-1 and TRBJ2-2; the D is unclear. The CDR3 covers 14 residues. Germline CDR1 reads SGHRS; CDR2 reads YFSETQ. V was cut by 0 bases and J by 4 bases, with 7 bases left in between. DNA for the CDR3: TGCGCCAGCAGCTTGGTTTCGGGCACCGGGGAGCTGTTTTTT. It translates to CASSLVSGTGELFF.

V gene TRBV19 combines with J gene TRBJ2-7; 11 bases fit TRBD2. The V gene's germline CDR1 is LNHDA and CDR2 SQIVND (reference sequence). V gave up 4 bases and J gave up 1 base; unmatched junction bases: 6. The CDR3 runs 16 residues. CDR3 nucleotide sequence: TGTGCCAGTAGTACTAGCGGGGGGCGACCTTCCTACGAGCAGTACTTC. It codes for CASSTSGGRPSYEQYF.

As DNA, the CDR3 is TGTGCCAGCTCACCCCGTCCAGGGAAAGAGACCCAGTACTTC. It is translated as CASSPRPGKETQYF. The V and J genes are TRBV18 and TRBJ2-5; possible D gene TRBD1, 5 bases. Trimming left V 3 bases short and J 3 bases short, with 11 bases between. Looked up from germline, CDR1 is KGHSH and CDR2 is LQKENI. CDR3 length: 14 residues.

The chain combines TRBV6-5 with TRBJ1-1; D gene unclear. CDR1 is MNHEY, CDR2 SVGAGI, per germline. This CDR3 has 12 residues. Trimming cost V 6 bases and J 4 bases, with 9 bases left between them. The DNA for the CDR3 is TGTGCCAGCAGCCTACTCGGCACTGAAGCTTTCTTT. The encoded protein is CASSLLGTEAFF.

The rearrangement links TRBV30 to TRBJ2-7, with D possibly TRBD1 on 5 matching bases. This CDR3 is 12 amino acids long. Germline CDR1 and CDR2: GTSNPN and SVGIG (reference sequence). Trimming left V 5 bases short and J 3 bases short, with 11 bases between. DNA of the CDR3: TGTGCCTGGGGAACCAGGGTCTACGAGCAGTACTTC. This encodes CAWGTRVYEQYF.

In the case of this clone: The junction departs from the called germline gene at one end, perhaps through a read error. The chain is built from TRBV5-1 and TRBJ2-5; 10 nucleotides align to TRBD1. The CDR3 loop spans 16 amino acids. Looked up from germline, CDR1 is SGHRS and CDR2 is YFSETQ. The CDR3 DNA sequence: TGCGCCAGCAGATACCGGGACAGGGGTCACCAAGAGCCCCAGTACTTC. Amino acid sequence: CASRYRDRGHQEPQYF. The full variable domain, its missing parts supplied by reference TRBV5-1 and TRBJ2-5, is KAGVTQTPRYLIKTRGQQVTLSCSPISGHRSVSWYQQTPGQGLQFLFEYFSETQRNKGNFPGRFSGRQFSNSRSEMNVSTLELGDSALYLCASRYRDRGHQEPQYFGPGTRLLVL.

The genes are TRBV7-2 and TRBJ2-1; 8 nucleotides agree with TRBD2. Germline-derived CDR1 and CDR2 are SGHTA and FQGNSA. The CDR3 totals 16 residues. V trimming: 0 bases; J trimming: 5 bases; junction bases outside the gene matches: 6. The CDR3 is CASSLAGGGRDNEQFF. The CDR3, as DNA: TGTGCCAGCAGCTTAGCCGGGGGGGGGCGTGACAATGAGCAGTTCTTC.

V is TRBV5-1 and J is TRBJ1-5, with D unclear. CDR1 and CDR2 (germline): SGHRS, YFSETQ. The CDR3 sequence is 13 residues long. The germline V and J ends were trimmed by 0 bases and 6 bases, with 7 bases remaining between them. The CDR3 bases are TGCGCCAGCAGCTTGGAATACGGTCAGCCCCAGCATTTT. Encoded protein: CASSLEYGQPQHF.